This T cell receptor beta chain was observed in a study of shared clonotypes between healthy human individuals. Study-wide context: The study drew on two women and a few men aged 18 to 49 as donors. Each donor contributed plates that comprised three CD4 naive, three CD4 memory, two CD8 naive and one CD8 memory.

Profiling relied on immunoSEQ multiplex PCR, and the TCRdb table lists in-frame clones only, not all of them. The data contain around 650,000 clones, around 96% of them singletons. This CDR3 comprises 14 residues. The germline CDR1 and CDR2 sequences are SGHVS and FQNEAQ. V lost 2 bases and J lost 8, with 12 bases in between. In the naive CD8 group, cells lacked CD45RO and were positively selected for CCR7, so terminally differentiated effector memory CD45RA+ cells were left out. Sequencing input: naive CD8+ T cells sorted from blood. The rearrangement uses TRBV7-8 and TRBJ2-2; weak D call: TRBD2 (5 bases). This TCR was recovered from a woman in her 30s in good health. This CDR3 is CASSLLSGEGELFF. CDR3 bases: TGTGCCAGCAGCTTATTGTCCGGGGAGGGGGAGCTGTTTTTT.